This TCR beta chain was found in a study of PD-1 blockade in classical Hodgkin lymphoma. Points from the study as a whole: By C4D1, CD4+ diversity increased significantly, especially in complete responders.

On this clone itself: Its matching antigen is unknown.

Measured with immunoSEQ multiplex PCR; TCRdb has only the in-frame clones, and not every one. Of tens of thousands of clones listed, 90% are singletons. The length of the CDR3 is 17 residues. Germline V CDR1 and CDR2: SGDLS, YYNGEE. V was pared by 4 bases and J by 10 bases, with 17 bases of the junction left unmatched. Documented time point: cycle 4 day 1 (C4D1), after around six weeks of nivolumab. In every patient, relapse followed autologous stem cell transplantation, while exposure to brentuximab vedotin differed. The sample in question was peripheral blood mononuclear cells (PBMCs), obtained before the fourth cycle of nivolumab. The chain carries TRBV9 and TRBJ2-1; 10 bases fit TRBD2. The origin of this receptor is a human donor with classical Hodgkin lymphoma. Written as DNA, the CDR3 is TGTGCCAGCAGCTCAGGGTGGAGCGGGGGGGTGTTTTTGGAGCAGTTCTTC. It codes for CASSSGWSGGVFLEQFF.